The rows below give T cell receptor beta chains drawn from one sample of a study of cytomegalovirus exposure and HLA in healthy donors. Data came from immunoSEQ multiplex PCR; TCRdb stores just in-frame clones and leaves some out. In the table there are some 120,000 clones, around 80% of which are singletons. The sequencing sample was made of PBMCs. Receptors originate from a woman aged 45 to 65 in good health and CMV-seropositive. Both conserved end residues are part of each CDR3. The D gene is left open where the match is weak. Size tells how often a clone was seen (once, few, many) or the class of an expanded clone, and some rows leave it out.

TRBJ1-2 | . | TRBV29-1 | . | TGCAGCGTTGAAGCTAGGGGGGGTGGCTACACCTTC | CSVEARGGGYTF
TRBJ1-1 | . | TRBV6-1 | . | TGTGCCAGCAGTGAAATGGCGGTGGCTTTCTTT | CASSEMAVAFF
TRBJ2-5 | TRBD2 | TRBV29-1 | . | TGCAGCGCCGGACTAGGAGAGACCCAGTACTTC | CSAGLGETQYF
TRBJ2-7 | TRBD2 | TRBV30 | few | TGTGCCTGGAGTGGCGTTAGCGGGAGTGTGGGCGAGCAGTACTTC | CAWSGVSGSVGEQYF
TRBJ2-5 | TRBD2 | TRBV7-3 | few | TGTGCCAGCAGCTCCCCGACTAGCCCAGAGACCCAGTACTTC | CASSSPTSPETQYF
TRBJ1-2 | . | TRBV18 | few | TGTGCCAGCTCACCACCCAGGGTGTGGGGTAACTATGGCTACACCTTC | CASSPPRVWGNYGYTF
TRBJ2-3 | . | TRBV30 | . | TGTGCCTGGAGTTACGGTTACACAGATACGCAGTATTTT | CAWSYGYTDTQYF
TRBJ2-5 | TRBD2 | TRBV9 | . | TGTGCCAGCAGCGTAGAGGTAGCGGGAGCCGAGACCCAGTACTTC | CASSVEVAGAETQYF
TRBJ1-3 | . | TRBV4-1 | few | TGCGCCAGCTCCCGACAGGTCTCTGGAAACACCATATATTTT | CASSRQVSGNTIYF
TRBJ1-5 | TRBD1 | TRBV6-5 | . | TGTGCCAGCAGTAGGGGGACAGGCTTCAATCAGCCCCAGCATTTT | CASSRGTGFNQPQHF
TRBJ1-5 | TRBD1 | TRBV5-6 | . | TGTGCCAGCAGCTCCGGGGGACAGGGAGGCAATCAGCCCCAGCATTTT | CASSSGGQGGNQPQHF
TRBJ1-1 | TRBD1 | TRBV30 | few | TGTGCCTGGAATGATCCAGGGGGGTTGGCTGAAGCTTTCTTT | CAWNDPGGLAEAFF
TRBJ2-1 | TRBD2 | TRBV19 | few | TGTGCCAGTAGTGGGGCTAGCGGAGGTCGCTCCTACAATGAGCAGTTCTTC | CASSGASGGRSYNEQFF
TRBJ2-1 | TRBD1 | TRBV5-8 | . | TGTGCCAGCAACCGGGACAGTGTGTTCTTC | CASNRDSVFF
TRBJ2-7 | . | TRBV20-1 | . | TGCAGTGCTAGCGGGATTAGCGAGCAGTACTTC | CSASGISEQYF
TRBJ2-7 | TRBD1 | TRBV7-8 | . | TGTGCCAGCAGCGCCAGTCCGGGACAGGGGGGCTACGAGCAGTACTTC | CASSASPGQGGYEQYF
TRBJ2-3 | . | TRBV30 | . | TGTGCCTGTTCACGGGTCCGGCGGTATTTT | CACSRVRRYF
TRBJ1-2 | . | TRBV5-5 | . | TGTGCCAGCAGCCCGGGGGAGGGGGGCCGCTACTATGGCTACACCTTC | CASSPGEGGRYYGYTF
TRBJ1-2 | TRBD1 | TRBV29-1 | . | TGCAGCGTTGAATTCGAGACAGGGCACTATGGCTACACCTTC | CSVEFETGHYGYTF
TRBJ2-5 | . | TRBV5-1 | . | TGCGCCAGCAGCTTGGAAACGTTGGGCGAGACCCAGTACTTC | CASSLETLGETQYF
TRBJ1-5 | . | TRBV6-5 | . | TGTGCCAGCAGGGGGCTGAATCAGCCCCAGCATTTT | CASRGLNQPQHF
TRBJ2-1 | TRBD1 | TRBV18 | . | TGTGCCAGCTCACCGGCACTTACAGGGGTTCGGGGTGGTGAGCAGTTCTTC | CASSPALTGVRGGEQFF
TRBJ2-5 | TRBD2 | TRBV4-3 | . | TGCGCCAGCAGCCAAGCTAGCGGGGGCTCGGAGACCCAGTACTTC | CASSQASGGSETQYF
TRBJ2-7 | TRBD2 | TRBV4-2 | . | TGTGCCAGCAGCCAAGATCCGTCCAGCGGGGGCAACTCCTACGAGCAGTACTTC | CASSQDPSSGGNSYEQYF
TRBJ2-3 | TRBD2 | TRBV30 | few | TGTGCCTGGAGTTCCGGCGGGAGTTGGTCAGATACGCAGTATTTT | CAWSSGGSWSDTQYF
TRBJ2-1 | . | TRBV7-2 | . | TGTGCCAGCAGCTTAGCGGGGGCCTCCTCCTACAATGAGCAGTTCTTC | CASSLAGASSYNEQFF
TRBJ2-7 | TRBD2 | TRBV5-1 | . | TGCGCCAGCAGCTTGGGCGGGGGTGGCTACGAGCAGTACTTC | CASSLGGGGYEQYF
TRBJ2-4 | TRBD1 | TRBV6-5 | . | TGTGCCAGCAGCCCGGGACAGACAAACATTCAGTACTTC | CASSPGQTNIQYF
TRBJ1-4 | . | TRBV25-1 | . | TGTGCCAGCAGTGAATGGGAATGGGGACACCTGTTTTTT | CASSEWEWGHLFF
TRBJ1-1 | TRBD1 | TRBV7-2 | few | TGTGCCAGCAGCTCCGTCCAGGGGGTCACTGAAGCTTTCTTT | CASSSVQGVTEAFF
TRBJ1-2 | TRBD1 | TRBV6-6 | . | TGTGCCAGCAGTAGGGACAGGTCCTATGGCTACACCTTC | CASSRDRSYGYTF
TRBJ2-7 | . | TRBV25-1 | . | TGTGCCAGCAGGCCAGGACGGGGTAGTACCTACGAGCAGTACTTC | CASRPGRGSTYEQYF
TRBJ2-7 | . | TRBV27 | few | TGTGCCAGCAGTTTATCTCCTCGGGGAAAGGGCTACGAGCAGTACTTC | CASSLSPRGKGYEQYF
TRBJ1-4 | . | TRBV5-1 | . | TGCGCCAGCAGACCGCAGGCAACTAATGAAAAACTGTTTTTT | CASRPQATNEKLFF
TRBJ1-2 | TRBD1 | TRBV18 | . | TGTGCCAGCTCACCCGGACAGGGAGTTGAGTTCACCTTC | CASSPGQGVEFTF
TRBJ2-7 | . | TRBV4-2 | . | TGTGCCAGCAGCCAAGATCTACTAGGAGCGTACGAGCAGTACTTC | CASSQDLLGAYEQYF
TRBJ2-2 | . | TRBV4-3 | . | TGCGCCAGCAGCCAAGTTGCGCGTACTAACACCGGGGAGCTGTTTTTT | CASSQVARTNTGELFF
TRBJ2-3 | TRBD2 | TRBV2 | . | TGTGCCAGCATTCCTCTAGAACTAGCGGGGGGGCGCCCTGGAACAGATACGCAGTATTTT | CASIPLELAGGRPGTDTQYF
TRBJ2-1 | . | TRBV5-4 | . | TGTGCCAGCGGGGGGTACAACAATGAGCAGTTCTTC | CASGGYNNEQFF
TRBJ1-1 | . | TRBV7-2 | . | TGTGCCAGCAGCTTAGGGAGGTTGCGTGGTTTAGCTTTCTTT | CASSLGRLRGLAFF
TRBJ1-4 | . | TRBV27 | . | TGTGCCAGCAGTTTAGGGCCAGGGGTGGGCGAAAAACTGTTTTTT | CASSLGPGVGEKLFF
TRBJ2-1 | TRBD2 | TRBV7-2 | . | TGTGCCAGCAGCGAAACTAGCGGGGGGGCGGTTGAGCAGTTCTTC | CASSETSGGAVEQFF
TRBJ2-2 | . | TRBV19 | . | TGTGCCAGTAGTATCGTAGTAAGTTCGACCGGGGAGCTGTTTTTT | CASSIVVSSTGELFF
TRBJ1-1 | TRBD1 | TRBV10-1 | few | TGCGCCAGCAGTGCTGGGACAGGGAGAACTGAAGCTTTCTTT | CASSAGTGRTEAFF
TRBJ1-4 | TRBD1 | TRBV27 | few | TGTGCCAGCAGTACATCAGGGGGCGTTCCTCGGGAACTGTTTTTT | CASSTSGGVPRELFF
TRBJ2-2 | TRBD2 | TRBV5-1 | . | TGCGCCAGCAGCTCGACTAGCGGGGGGCCGAACACCGGGGAGCTGTTTTTT | CASSSTSGGPNTGELFF
TRBJ2-2 | . | TRBV5-5 | . | TGTGCCAGCAGCCCCACCCCCGCGAGGGGGATCACCGGGGAGCTGTTTTTT | CASSPTPARGITGELFF
TRBJ2-7 | . | TRBV6-1 | . | TGTGCCAGCACCGTAGCGGCAGACCTAGGCCTGGAGCAGTACTTC | CASTVAADLGLEQYF
TRBJ2-2 | . | TRBV5-4 | . | TGTGCCAGCAGCTACATAGACAGGACCGGGGAGCTGTTTTTT | CASSYIDRTGELFF
TRBJ2-7 | TRBD2 | TRBV7-2 | few | TGTGCCAGCAGCTTAGCGCGTAGCGGGATTGGTTGGGAGCAGTACTTC | CASSLARSGIGWEQYF
TRBJ2-7 | TRBD2 | TRBV6-1 | . | TGTGCCAGCAGTGCCGGGACTAGCGGGAGCTACGAGCAGTACTTC | CASSAGTSGSYEQYF